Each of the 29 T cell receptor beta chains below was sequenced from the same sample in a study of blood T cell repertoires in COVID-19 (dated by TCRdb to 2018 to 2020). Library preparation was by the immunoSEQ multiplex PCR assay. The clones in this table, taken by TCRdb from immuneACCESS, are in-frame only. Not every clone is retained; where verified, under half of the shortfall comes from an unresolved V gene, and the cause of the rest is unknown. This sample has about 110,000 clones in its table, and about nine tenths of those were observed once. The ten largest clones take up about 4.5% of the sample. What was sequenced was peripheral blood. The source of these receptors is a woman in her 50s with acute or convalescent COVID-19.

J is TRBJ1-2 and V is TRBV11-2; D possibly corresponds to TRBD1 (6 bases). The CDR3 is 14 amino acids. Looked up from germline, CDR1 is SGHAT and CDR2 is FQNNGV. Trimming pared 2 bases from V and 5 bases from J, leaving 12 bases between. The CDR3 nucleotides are TGTGCCAGCAGCTTAAGTACAGGGCCATATGGCTACACCTTC. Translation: CASSLSTGPYGYTF.

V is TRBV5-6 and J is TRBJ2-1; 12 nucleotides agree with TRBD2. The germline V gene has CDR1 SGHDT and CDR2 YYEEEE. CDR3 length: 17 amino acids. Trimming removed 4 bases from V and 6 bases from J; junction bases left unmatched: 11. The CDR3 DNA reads TGTGCCAGCAGCGATAGACTAGCGGGAGCCCAAAGCAATGAGCAGTTCTTC. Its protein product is CASSDRLAGAQSNEQFF.

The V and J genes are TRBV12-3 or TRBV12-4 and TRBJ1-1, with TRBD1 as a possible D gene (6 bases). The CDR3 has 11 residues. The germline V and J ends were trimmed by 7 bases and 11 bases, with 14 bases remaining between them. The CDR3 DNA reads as TGTGCCAGCACCTTAGGGGGGGAGGCTTTCTTT. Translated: CASTLGGEAFF.

The CDR3 nucleotides are TGTGCCAGCAGCTTACTTCCGGGGGAGACCCAGTACTTC. Protein product: CASSLLPGETQYF. V usage is TRBV11-2 and J usage is TRBJ2-5, with D maybe TRBD2 (5 bases). V gave up 2 bases and J gave up 5 bases, with 9 bases separating them. The germline V gene encodes CDR1 SGHAT and CDR2 FQNNGV. The CDR3 has 13 residues.

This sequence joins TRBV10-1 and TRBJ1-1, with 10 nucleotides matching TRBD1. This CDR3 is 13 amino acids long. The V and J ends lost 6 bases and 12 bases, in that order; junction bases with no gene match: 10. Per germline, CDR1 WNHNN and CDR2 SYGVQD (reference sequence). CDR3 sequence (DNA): TGCGCCAGCAGGAAGAATCGACAGGGGGCCCCTTTCTTT. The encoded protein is CASRKNRQGAPFF.

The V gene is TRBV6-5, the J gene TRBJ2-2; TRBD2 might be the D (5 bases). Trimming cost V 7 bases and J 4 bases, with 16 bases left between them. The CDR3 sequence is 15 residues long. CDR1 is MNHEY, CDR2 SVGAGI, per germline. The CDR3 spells CASTTLLRVTGELFF. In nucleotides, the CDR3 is TGTGCCAGCACCACCCTTTTGAGGGTCACCGGGGAGCTGTTTTTT.

DNA for the CDR3: TGTGCCAGCAGTGTTCAGGGGAAGGCCCTCAACACTGAAGCTTTCTTT. Protein: CASSVQGKALNTEAFF. The chain couples TRBV27 to TRBJ1-1, with D possibly matching TRBD1 (6 bases). The CDR3 sequence is 16 residues long. CDR1 is MNHEY and CDR2 is SMNVEV in the germline V gene (reference sequence). V gave up 5 bases and J gave up 2 bases, with 18 bases separating them.

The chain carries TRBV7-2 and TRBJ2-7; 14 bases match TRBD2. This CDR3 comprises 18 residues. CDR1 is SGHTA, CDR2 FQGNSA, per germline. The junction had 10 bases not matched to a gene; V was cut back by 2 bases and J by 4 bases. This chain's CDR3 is CASSLYRLAGGILYEQYF. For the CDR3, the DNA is TGTGCCAGCAGCTTATATCGACTAGCGGGAGGGATTCTGTACGAGCAGTACTTC.

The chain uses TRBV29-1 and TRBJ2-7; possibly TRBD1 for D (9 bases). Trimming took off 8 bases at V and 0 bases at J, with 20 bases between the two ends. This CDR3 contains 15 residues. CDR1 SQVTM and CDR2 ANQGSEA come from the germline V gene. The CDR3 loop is CSTRGGTGPSYEQYF. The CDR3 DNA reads TGCAGCACCCGGGGGGGGACAGGGCCCTCCTACGAGCAGTACTTC.

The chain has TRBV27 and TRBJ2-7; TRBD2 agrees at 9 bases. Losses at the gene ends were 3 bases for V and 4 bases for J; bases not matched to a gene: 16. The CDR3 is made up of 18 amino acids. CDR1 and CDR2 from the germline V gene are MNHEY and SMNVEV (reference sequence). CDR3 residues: CASSLYASFSGSGYEQYF. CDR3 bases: TGTGCCAGCAGTTTGTATGCCAGCTTTAGCGGGAGTGGGTACGAGCAGTACTTC.

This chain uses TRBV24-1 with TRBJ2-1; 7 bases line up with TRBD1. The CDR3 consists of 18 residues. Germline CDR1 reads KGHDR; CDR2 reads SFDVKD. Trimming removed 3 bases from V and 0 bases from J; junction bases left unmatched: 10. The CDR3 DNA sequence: TGTGCCACCAGTGATGATACAGGGGCTGAAGGCTCCTACAATGAGCAGTTCTTC. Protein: CATSDDTGAEGSYNEQFF.

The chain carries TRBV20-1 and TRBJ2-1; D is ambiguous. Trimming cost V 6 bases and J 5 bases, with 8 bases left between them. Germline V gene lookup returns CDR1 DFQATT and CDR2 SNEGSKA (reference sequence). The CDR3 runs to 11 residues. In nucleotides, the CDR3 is TGCAGTGCCGCACGGGACAATGAGCAGTTCTTC. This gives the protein CSAARDNEQFF.

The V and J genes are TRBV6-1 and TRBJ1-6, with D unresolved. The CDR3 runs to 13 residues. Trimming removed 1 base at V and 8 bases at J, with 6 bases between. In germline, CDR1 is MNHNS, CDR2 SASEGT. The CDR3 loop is CASSEERDSPLHF. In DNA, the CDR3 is TGTGCCAGCAGTGAAGAGAGGGATTCACCCCTCCACTTT.

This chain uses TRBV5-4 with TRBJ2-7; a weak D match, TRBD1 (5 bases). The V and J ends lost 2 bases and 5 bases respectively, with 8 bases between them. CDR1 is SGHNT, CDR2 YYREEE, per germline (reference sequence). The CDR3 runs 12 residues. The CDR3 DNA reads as TGTGCCAGCAGCTTTGTGACAGACGAGCAGTACTTC. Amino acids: CASSFVTDEQYF.

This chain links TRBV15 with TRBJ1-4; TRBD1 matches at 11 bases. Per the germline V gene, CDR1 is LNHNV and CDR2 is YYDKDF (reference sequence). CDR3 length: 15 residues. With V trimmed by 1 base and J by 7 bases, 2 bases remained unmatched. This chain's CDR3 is CATSRGGQGAEKLFF. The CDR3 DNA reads TGTGCCACCAGCAGAGGTGGACAGGGGGCTGAAAAACTGTTTTTT.

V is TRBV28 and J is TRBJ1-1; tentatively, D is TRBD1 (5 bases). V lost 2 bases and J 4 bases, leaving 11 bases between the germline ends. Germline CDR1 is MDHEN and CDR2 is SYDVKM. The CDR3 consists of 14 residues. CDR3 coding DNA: TGTGCCAGCAGTTTACCCCGGGGGTCCACTGAAGCTTTCTTT. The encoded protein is CASSLPRGSTEAFF.

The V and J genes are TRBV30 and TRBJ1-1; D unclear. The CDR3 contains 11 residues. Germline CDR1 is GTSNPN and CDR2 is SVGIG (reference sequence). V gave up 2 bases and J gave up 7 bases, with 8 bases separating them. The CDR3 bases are TGTGCCTGGAGTCTCCAGTTTGAAGCTTTCTTT. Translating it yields CAWSLQFEAFF. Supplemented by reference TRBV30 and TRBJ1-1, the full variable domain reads SQTIHQWPATLVQPVGSPLSLECTVEGTSNPNLYWYRQAAGRGLQLLFYSVGIGQISSEVPQNLSASRPQDRQFILSSKKLLLSDSGFYLCAWSLQFEAFFGQGTRLTVV.

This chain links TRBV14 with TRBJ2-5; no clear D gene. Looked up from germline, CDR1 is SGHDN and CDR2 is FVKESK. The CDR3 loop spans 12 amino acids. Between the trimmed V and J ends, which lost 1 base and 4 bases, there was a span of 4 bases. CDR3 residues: CASSQVRETQYF. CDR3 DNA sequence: TGTGCCAGCAGCCAAGTCCGAGAGACCCAGTACTTC.

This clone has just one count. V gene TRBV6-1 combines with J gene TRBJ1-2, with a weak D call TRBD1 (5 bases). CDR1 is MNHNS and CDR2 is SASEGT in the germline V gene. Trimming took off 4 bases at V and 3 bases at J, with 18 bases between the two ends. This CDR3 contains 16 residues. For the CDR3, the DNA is TGTGCCAGCAGTGCTAGACTCAGGGAAATTTACTATGGCTACACCTTC. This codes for CASSARLREIYYGYTF.

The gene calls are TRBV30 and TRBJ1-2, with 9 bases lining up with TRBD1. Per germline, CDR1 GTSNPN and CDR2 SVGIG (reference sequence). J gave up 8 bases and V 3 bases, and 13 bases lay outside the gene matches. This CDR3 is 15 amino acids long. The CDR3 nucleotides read TGTGCCTGGAGGGTAGGACAGGGGACACTCTTGGGCTACACCTTC. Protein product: CAWRVGQGTLLGYTF.

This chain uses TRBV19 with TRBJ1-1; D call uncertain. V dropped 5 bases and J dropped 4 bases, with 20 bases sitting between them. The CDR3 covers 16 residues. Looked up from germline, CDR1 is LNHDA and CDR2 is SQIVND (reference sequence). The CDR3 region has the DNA TGTGCCAGTAGTTCACCCGCTGGTGCGCCGGGCACTGAAGCTTTCTTT. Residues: CASSSPAGAPGTEAFF.

The CDR3 sequence is CASSRSGETQYF. The CDR3 coding sequence is TGTGCCAGCAGTAGGAGTGGGGAGACCCAGTACTTC. V and J are TRBV12-3 or TRBV12-4 and TRBJ2-5; D unresolved. This CDR3 contains 12 residues. V lost 5 bases and J 5 bases, leaving 9 bases between the germline ends.

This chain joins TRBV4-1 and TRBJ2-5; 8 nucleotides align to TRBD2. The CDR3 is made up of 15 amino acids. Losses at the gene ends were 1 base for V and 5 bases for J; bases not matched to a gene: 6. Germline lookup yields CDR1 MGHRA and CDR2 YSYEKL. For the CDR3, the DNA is TGCGCCAGCAGCCAAGTCGCGGGGGGAACGGAGACCCAGTACTTC. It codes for CASSQVAGGTETQYF.

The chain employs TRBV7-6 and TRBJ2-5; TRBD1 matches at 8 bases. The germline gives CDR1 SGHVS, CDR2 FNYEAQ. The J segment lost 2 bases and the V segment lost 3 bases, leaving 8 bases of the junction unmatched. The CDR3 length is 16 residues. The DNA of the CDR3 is TGTGCCAGCAGCTTGGCCGCAGGGGGCCCACAAGAGACCCAGTACTTC. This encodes CASSLAAGGPQETQYF.

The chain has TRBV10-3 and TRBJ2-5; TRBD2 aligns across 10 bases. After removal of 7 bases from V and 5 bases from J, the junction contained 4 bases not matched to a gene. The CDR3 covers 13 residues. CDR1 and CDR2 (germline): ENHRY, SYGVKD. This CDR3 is CAIKASGSETQYF. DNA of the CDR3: TGTGCCATCAAGGCTAGCGGGAGTGAGACCCAGTACTTC.

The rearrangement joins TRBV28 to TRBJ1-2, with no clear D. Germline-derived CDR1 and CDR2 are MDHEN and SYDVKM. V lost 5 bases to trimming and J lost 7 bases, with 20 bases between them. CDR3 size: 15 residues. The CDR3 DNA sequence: TGTGCCAGCAGTCCGAGCCCCTCGACTGCGGGTGGCTACACCTTC. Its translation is CASSPSPSTAGGYTF.

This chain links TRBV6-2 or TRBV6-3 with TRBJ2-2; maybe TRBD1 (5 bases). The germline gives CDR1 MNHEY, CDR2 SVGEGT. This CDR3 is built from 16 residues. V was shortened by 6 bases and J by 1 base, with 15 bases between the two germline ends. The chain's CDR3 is CASSRVLGRNTGELFF. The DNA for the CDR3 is TGTGCCAGCAGCCGTGTTTTGGGGCGGAACACCGGGGAGCTGTTTTTT.

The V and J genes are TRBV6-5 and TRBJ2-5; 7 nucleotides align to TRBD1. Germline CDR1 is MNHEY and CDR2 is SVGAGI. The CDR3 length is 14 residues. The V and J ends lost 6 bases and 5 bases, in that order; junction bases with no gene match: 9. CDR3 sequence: CASSQDRVGETQYF. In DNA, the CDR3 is TGTGCCAGCAGCCAAGACAGGGTAGGGGAGACCCAGTACTTC.

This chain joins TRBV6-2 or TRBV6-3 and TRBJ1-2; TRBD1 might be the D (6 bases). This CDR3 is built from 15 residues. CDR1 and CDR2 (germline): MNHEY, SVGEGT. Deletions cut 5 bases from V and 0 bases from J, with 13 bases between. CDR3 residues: CASSLGGLANYGYTF. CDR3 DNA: TGTGCCAGCAGTCTCGGGGGGCTTGCTAACTATGGCTACACCTTC.